This T cell receptor (beta chain) appears in the sequencing data of a study of shared clonotypes between healthy human individuals. Here immunoSEQ multiplex PCR was the method, and the copy in TCRdb shows in-frame clones only, minus some. The data hold about 2,500,000 clones, with around 94% observed a single time. This CDR3 has 16 amino acids. The V gene end was trimmed by 2 bases and the J gene end by 0 bases; junction bases not matched to a gene: 4. CDR1 and CDR2 from the germline V gene are SEHNR and FQNEAQ (reference sequence). This TCR was recovered from a man younger than 35 in good health. The J gene is TRBJ1-3, the V gene TRBV7-9, with 7 bases fitting TRBD1. Sequenced sample: naive CD4+ T cells sorted from blood. Subset: CD45RA+ positively selected. CDR3 nucleotide sequence: TGTGCCAGCAGCTTACAGGGGGAAAGCTCTGGAAACACCATATATTTT. Its protein is CASSLQGESSGNTIYF. The full variable domain, its missing parts supplied by reference TRBV7-9 and TRBJ1-3, is DTGVSQNPRHKITKRGQNVTFRCDPISEHNRLYWYRQTLGQGPEFLTYFQNEAQLEKSRLLSDRFSAERPKGSFSTLEIQRTEQGDSAMYLCASSLQGESSGNTIYFGEGSWLTVV.